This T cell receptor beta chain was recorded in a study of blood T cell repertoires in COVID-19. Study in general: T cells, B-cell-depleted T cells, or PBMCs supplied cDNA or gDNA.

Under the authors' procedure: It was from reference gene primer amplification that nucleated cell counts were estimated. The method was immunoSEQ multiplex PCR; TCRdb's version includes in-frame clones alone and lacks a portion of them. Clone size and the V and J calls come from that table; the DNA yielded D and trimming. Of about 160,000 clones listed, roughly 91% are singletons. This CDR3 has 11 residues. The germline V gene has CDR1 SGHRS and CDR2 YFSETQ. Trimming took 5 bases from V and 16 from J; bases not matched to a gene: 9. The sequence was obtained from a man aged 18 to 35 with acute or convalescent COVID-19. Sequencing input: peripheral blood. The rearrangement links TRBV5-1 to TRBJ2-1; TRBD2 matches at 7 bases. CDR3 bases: TGCGCCAGCAGTTGGGCGGGGGTGAGCTTCTTC. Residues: CASSWAGVSFF.